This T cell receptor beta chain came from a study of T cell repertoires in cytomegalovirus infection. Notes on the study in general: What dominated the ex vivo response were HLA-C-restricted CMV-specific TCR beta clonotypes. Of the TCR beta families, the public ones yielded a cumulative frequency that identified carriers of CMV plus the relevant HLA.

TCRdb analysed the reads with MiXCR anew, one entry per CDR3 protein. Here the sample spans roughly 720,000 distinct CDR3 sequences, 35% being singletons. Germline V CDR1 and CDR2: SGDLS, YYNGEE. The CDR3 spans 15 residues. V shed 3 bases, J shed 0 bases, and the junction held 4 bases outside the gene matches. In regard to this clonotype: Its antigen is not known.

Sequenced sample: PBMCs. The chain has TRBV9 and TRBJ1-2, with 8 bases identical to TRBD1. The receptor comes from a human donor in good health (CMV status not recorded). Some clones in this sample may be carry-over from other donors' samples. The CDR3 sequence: CASSADRGSNYGYTF. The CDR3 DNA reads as TGTGCCAGCAGCGCAGACAGGGGTTCTAACTATGGCTACACCTTC.